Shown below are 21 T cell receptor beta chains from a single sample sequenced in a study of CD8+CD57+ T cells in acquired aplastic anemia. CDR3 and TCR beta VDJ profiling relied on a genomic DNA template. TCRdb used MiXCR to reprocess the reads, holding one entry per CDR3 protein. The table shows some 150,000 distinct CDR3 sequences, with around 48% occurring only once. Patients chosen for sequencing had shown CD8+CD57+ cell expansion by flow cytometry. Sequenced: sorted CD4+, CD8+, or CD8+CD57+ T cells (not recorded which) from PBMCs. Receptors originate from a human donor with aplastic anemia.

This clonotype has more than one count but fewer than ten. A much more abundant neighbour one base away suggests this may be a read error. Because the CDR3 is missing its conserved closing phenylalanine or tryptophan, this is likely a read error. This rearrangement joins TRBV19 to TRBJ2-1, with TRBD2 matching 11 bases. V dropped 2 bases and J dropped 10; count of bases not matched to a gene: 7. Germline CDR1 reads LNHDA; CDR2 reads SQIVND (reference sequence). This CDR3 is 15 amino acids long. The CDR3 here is CASSILAGGIGEQFL. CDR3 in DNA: TGTGCCAGTAGTATATTAGCGGGGGGGATCGGGGAGCAGTTCCTC.

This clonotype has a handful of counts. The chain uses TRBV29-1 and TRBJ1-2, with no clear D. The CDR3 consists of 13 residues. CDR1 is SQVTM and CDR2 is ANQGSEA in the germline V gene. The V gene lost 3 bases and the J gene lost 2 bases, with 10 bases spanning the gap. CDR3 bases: TGCAGCGTTGATGCAGTGGAGAACTATGGCTACACCTTC. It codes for CSVDAVENYGYTF.

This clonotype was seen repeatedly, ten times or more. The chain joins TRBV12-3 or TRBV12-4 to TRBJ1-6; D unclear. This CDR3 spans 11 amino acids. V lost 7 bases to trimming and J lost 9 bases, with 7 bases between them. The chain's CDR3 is CASTPGSPLHF. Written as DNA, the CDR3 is TGTGCCAGCACCCCTGGTTCACCCCTCCACTTT.

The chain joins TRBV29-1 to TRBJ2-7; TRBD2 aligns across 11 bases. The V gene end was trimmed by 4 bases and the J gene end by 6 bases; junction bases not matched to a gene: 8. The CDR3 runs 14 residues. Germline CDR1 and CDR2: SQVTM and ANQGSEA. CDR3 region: CSVAIAGGPGEQYF. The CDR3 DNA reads TGCAGCGTTGCAATAGCGGGGGGGCCAGGCGAGCAGTACTTC.

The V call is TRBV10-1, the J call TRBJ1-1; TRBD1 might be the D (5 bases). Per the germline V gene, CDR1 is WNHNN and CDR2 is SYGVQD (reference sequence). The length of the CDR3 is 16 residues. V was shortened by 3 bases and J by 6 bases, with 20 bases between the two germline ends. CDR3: CASSDGSAGDGAEAFF. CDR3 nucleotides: TGCGCCAGCAGTGATGGATCGGCGGGGGACGGCGCTGAAGCTTTCTTT.

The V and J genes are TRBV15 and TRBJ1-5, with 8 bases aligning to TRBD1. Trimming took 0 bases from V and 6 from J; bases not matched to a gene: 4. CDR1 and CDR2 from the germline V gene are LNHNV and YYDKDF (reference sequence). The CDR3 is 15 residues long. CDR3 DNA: TGTGCCACCAGCAGAGAGGACAGGGTAGGTCAGCCCCAGCATTTT. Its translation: CATSREDRVGQPQHF.

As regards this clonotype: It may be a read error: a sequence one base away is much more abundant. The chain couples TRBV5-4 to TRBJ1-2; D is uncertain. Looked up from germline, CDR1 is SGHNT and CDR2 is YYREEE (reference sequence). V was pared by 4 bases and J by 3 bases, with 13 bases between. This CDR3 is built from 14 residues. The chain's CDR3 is CASSLRREYYGYTF. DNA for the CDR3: TGTGCCAGCAGCCTAAGACGGGAATACTATGGCTACACCTTC.

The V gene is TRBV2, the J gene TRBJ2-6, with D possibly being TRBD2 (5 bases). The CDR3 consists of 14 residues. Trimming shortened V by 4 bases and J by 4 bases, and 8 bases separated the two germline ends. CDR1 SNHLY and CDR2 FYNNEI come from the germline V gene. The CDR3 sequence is CASSVLAGANVLTF. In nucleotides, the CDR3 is TGTGCCAGCAGTGTCTTAGCGGGGGCCAACGTCCTGACTTTC.

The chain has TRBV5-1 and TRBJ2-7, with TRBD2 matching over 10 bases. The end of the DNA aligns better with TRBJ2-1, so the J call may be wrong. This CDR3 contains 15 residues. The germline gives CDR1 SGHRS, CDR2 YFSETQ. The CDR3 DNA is TGCGCCAGCAGCTCCGCTAGCGGGGGATACAATGAGCAGTTCTTC. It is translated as CASSSASGGYNEQFF.

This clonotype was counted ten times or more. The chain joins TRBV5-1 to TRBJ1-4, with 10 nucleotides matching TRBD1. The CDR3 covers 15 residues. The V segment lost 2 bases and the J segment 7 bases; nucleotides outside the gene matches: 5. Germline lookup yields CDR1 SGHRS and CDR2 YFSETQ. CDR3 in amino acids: CASSLVDRGGEKLFF. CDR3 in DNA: TGCGCCAGCAGCTTAGTGGACAGGGGGGGTGAAAAACTGTTTTTT.

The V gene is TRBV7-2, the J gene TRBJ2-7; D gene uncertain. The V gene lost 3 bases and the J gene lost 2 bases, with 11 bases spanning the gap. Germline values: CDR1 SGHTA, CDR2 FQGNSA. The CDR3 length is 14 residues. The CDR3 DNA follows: TGTGCCAGCAGCTTCGGCAGGTCCCCCTACGAGCAGTACTTC. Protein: CASSFGRSPYEQYF. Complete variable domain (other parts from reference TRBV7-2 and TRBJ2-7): GAGVSQSPSNKVTEKGKDVELRCDPISGHTALYWYRQSLGQGLEFLIYFQGNSAPDKSGLPSDRFSAERTGGSVSTLTIQRTQQEDSAVYLCASSFGRSPYEQYFGPGTRLTVT.

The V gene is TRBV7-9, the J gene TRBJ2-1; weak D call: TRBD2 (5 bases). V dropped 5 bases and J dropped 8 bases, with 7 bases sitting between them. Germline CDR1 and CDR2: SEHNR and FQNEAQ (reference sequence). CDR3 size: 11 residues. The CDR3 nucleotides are TGTGCCAGCAGCGGGAGCGATGAGCAGTTCTTC. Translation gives CASSGSDEQFF.

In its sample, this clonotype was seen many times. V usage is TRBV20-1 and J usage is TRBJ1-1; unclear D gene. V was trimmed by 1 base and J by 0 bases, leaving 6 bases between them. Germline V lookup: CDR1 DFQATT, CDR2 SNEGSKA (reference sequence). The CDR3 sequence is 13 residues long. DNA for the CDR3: TGCAGTGCTAGAGTGCAGGTGAACACTGAAGCTTTCTTT. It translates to CSARVQVNTEAFF.

The chain's CDR3 is CASVVAGDYNEQFF. The CDR3 nucleotides are TGTGCCAGCGTGGTAGCGGGGGACTACAATGAGCAGTTCTTC. This chain connects TRBV6-2 or TRBV6-3 to TRBJ2-1; 9 positions match TRBD2. The CDR3 loop spans 14 amino acids. CDR1 is MNHEY, CDR2 SVGEGT, per germline. With 8 bases clipped from V and 3 bases from J, the junction kept 5 bases outside the gene matches.

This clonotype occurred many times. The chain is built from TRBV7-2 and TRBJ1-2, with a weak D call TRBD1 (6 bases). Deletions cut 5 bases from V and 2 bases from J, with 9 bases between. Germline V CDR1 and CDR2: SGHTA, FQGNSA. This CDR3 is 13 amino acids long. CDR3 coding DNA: TGTGCCAGCAGCCCAGGACAGAACTATGGCTACACCTTC. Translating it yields CASSPGQNYGYTF.

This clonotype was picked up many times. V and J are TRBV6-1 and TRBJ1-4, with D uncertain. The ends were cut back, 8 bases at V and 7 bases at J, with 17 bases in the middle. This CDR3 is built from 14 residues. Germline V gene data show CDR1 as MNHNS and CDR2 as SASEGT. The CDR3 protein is CASATRPWAEKLFF. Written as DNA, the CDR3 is TGTGCCAGCGCCACTAGGCCCTGGGCTGAAAAACTGTTTTTT.

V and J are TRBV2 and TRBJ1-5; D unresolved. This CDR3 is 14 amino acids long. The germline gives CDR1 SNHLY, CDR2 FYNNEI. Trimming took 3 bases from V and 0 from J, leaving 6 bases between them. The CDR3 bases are TGTGCCAGCAGTGATATACGTAGCAATCAGCCCCAGCATTTT. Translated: CASSDIRSNQPQHF.

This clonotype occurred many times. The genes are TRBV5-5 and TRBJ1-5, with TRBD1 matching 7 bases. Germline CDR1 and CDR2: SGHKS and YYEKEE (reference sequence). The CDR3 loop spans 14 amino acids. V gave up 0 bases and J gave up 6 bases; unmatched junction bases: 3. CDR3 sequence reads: CASSLEGASQPQHF. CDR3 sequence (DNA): TGTGCCAGCAGCTTGGAGGGGGCGAGTCAGCCCCAGCATTTT.

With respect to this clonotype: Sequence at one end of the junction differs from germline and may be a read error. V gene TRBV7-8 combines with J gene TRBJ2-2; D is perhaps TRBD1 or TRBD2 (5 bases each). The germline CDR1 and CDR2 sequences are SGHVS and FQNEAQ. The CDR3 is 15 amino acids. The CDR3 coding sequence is TGTGCCAGCAGCTTATACGGGGCGAACACCAGGGAGCTGTTTTTT. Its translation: CASSLYGANTRELFF.

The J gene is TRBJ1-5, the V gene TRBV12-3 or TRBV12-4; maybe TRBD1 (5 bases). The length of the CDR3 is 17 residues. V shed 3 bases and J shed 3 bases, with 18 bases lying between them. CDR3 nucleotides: TGTGCCAGCAGTTTTTCATCCGGGACGGCTCTCAATCAGCCCCAGCATTTT. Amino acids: CASSFSSGTALNQPQHF.

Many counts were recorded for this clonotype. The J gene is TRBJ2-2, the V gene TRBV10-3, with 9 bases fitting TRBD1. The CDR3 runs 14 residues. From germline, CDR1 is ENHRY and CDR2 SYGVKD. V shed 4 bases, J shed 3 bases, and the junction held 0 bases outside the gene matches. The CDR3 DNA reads TGTGCCATCAGTGGGGACAGGGACACCGGGGAGCTGTTTTTT. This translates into CAISGDRDTGELFF.